The 6 T cell receptor beta chains presented below share a single source sample, sequenced in a study of T cells in localized non-small cell lung cancer. The repertoire was sequenced with immunoSEQ multiplex PCR; TCRdb's copy has only in-frame clones and lacks some. Among some 30,000 clones listed, 85% to 90% were seen once. Sequenced material: peripheral blood, taken before any cancer treatment. These receptors all stem from a female donor at least 60 years old with stage I lung adenocarcinoma.

V gene TRBV21-1 combines with J gene TRBJ2-7; the tabulated D call, TRBD2, remains unverified against the DNA. TRBV21-1 corresponds to a pseudogene. This CDR3 spans 16 amino acids. The CDR3 DNA is TGTGCCAGCAGCAAACGCCCTAGCCCAAAAATCTACGAGCAGTACTTC. The encoded protein is CASSKRPSPKIYEQYF.

The CDR3 loop reads CASSLASGSFNEQFF. In DNA, the CDR3 is TGTGCCAGCAGCTTAGCTAGCGGGAGTTTTAATGAGCAGTTCTTC. This chain links TRBV7-9 with TRBJ2-1, with 9 bases lining up with TRBD2. Germline values: CDR1 SEHNR, CDR2 FQNEAQ (reference sequence). This CDR3 has 15 amino acids. The junction had 4 bases not matched to a gene; V was cut back by 0 bases and J by 7 bases.

V gene TRBV6-5 combines with J gene TRBJ2-7; D is possibly TRBD1 (5 bases). CDR3 length: 15 amino acids. Germline V gene lookup returns CDR1 MNHEY and CDR2 SVGAGI. The V end was cut by 4 bases, the J end by 0 bases, with 13 bases between. The CDR3, as DNA: TGTGCCAGCAGTTCCCCCGCAGGGCTCTCCTACGAGCAGTACTTC. It specifies CASSSPAGLSYEQYF.

The chain recombines TRBV28 with TRBJ1-5, with 8 bases that match TRBD1. The CDR3 is made up of 15 amino acids. V lost 5 bases to trimming and J lost 2 bases; unmatched junction nucleotides: 5. The germline V gene encodes CDR1 MDHEN and CDR2 SYDVKM. As DNA, the CDR3 is TGTGCCAGCAGTCTAGGACAGGGCGGCAATCAGCCCCAGCATTTT. Amino acid sequence: CASSLGQGGNQPQHF.

This clone was recorded once. This chain uses TRBV4-3 with TRBJ2-6; D might be TRBD2 (6 bases). Germline V gene lookup returns CDR1 LGHNA and CDR2 YSLEER. There are 16 residues in the CDR3. Trimming took off 3 bases at V and 4 bases at J, with 13 bases between the two ends. CDR3 nucleotides: TGCGCCAGCAGCCAGGGGGACTCCTCGGGGGCCAACGTCCTGACTTTC. It codes for CASSQGDSSGANVLTF.

The chain couples TRBV5-4 to TRBJ2-7; 9 bases are shared with TRBD1. CDR1 and CDR2 from the germline V gene are SGHNT and YYREEE (reference sequence). V was clipped by 4 bases and J by 5 bases; unmatched bases: 7. This CDR3 contains 14 residues. CDR3 sequence reads: CASSTWTGAHEQYF. DNA of the CDR3: TGTGCCAGCAGCACTTGGACAGGGGCCCACGAGCAGTACTTC.